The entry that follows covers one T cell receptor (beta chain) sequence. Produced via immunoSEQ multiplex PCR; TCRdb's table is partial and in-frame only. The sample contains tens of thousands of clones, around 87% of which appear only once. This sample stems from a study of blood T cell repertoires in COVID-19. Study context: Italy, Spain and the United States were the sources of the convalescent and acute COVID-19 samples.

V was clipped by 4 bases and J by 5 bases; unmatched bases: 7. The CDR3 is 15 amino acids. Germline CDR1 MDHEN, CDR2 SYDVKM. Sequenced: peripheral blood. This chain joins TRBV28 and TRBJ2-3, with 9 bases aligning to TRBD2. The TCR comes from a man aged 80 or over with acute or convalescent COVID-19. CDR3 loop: CASSYSSGGLDTQYF. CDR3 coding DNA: TGTGCCAGCAGTTATAGTAGCGGGGGTCTAGATACGCAGTATTTT.